This entry lists 31 T cell receptor beta chains sequenced from one sample in a study of blood T cell repertoires in COVID-19. The assay was immunoSEQ multiplex PCR, and TCRdb's table has in-frame clones only and misses some. The sample holds 65,000 or so clones, 87% seen once. The material sequenced was peripheral blood. The receptors were sampled from a human donor with acute or convalescent COVID-19. The donor label of this sample is uncertain.

The chain links TRBV6-1 to TRBJ1-2; tentative D call: TRBD1 (6 bases). The germline V and J ends were trimmed by 1 base and 8 bases, with 17 bases remaining between them. The CDR3 covers 15 residues. Looked up from germline, CDR1 is MNHNS and CDR2 is SASEGT. The CDR3 sequence is CASSEGSLTGRGYTF. Here the CDR3 DNA reads TGTGCCAGCAGTGAAGGTTCTTTGACAGGCAGGGGCTACACCTTC.

J is TRBJ2-7 and V is TRBV27; 8 bases fit TRBD1. Germline CDR1 reads MNHEY; CDR2 reads SMNVEV (reference sequence). The CDR3 is 16 residues long. With 0 bases clipped from V and 3 bases from J, the junction kept 7 bases outside the gene matches. CDR3 in DNA: TGTGCCAGCAGTTTATCGGGCAGGGGGCGGAACTACGAGCAGTACTTC. It translates to CASSLSGRGRNYEQYF.

The chain couples TRBV7-2 to TRBJ2-1, with D possibly matching TRBD2 (6 bases). CDR1 is SGHTA, CDR2 FQGNSA, per germline. V lost 0 bases to trimming and J lost 1 base, with 7 bases between them. The CDR3 is 15 amino acids. CDR3 sequence reads: CASSLAEGSYNEQFF. The CDR3, as DNA: TGTGCCAGCAGCTTAGCGGAGGGTTCCTACAATGAGCAGTTCTTC. The full variable domain, rest sourced from reference TRBV7-2 and TRBJ2-1, is GAGVSQSPSNKVTEKGKDVELRCDPISGHTALYWYRQSLGQGLEFLIYFQGNSAPDKSGLPSDRFSAERTGGSVSTLTIQRTQQEDSAVYLCASSLAEGSYNEQFFGPGTRLTVL.

This chain links TRBV24-1 with TRBJ2-1; 8 nucleotides align to TRBD2. The CDR3 has 16 residues. With 3 bases clipped from V and 3 bases from J, the junction kept 6 bases outside the gene matches. Germline CDR1 KGHDR, CDR2 SFDVKD. CDR3 in DNA: TGTGCCACCAGTGATGATAAGCGGGGGAGCTACAATGAGCAGTTCTTC. The encoded protein is CATSDDKRGSYNEQFF.

The chain recombines TRBV2 with TRBJ2-7, with TRBD1 matching over 7 bases. Per the germline V gene, CDR1 is SNHLY and CDR2 is FYNNEI. With V trimmed by 4 bases and J by 2 bases, 8 bases remained unmatched. The CDR3 length is 15 residues. Here the CDR3 DNA reads TGTGCCAGCAGTGGTGGGACAGATATCACCTACGAGCAGTACTTC. It encodes CASSGGTDITYEQYF. The variable domain in full, with the rest retrieved from reference TRBV2 and TRBJ2-7, is EPEVTQTPSHQVTQMGQEVILRCVPISNHLYFYWYRQILGQKVEFLVSFYNNEISEKSEIFDDQFSVERPDGSNFTLKIRSTKLEDSAMYFCASSGGTDITYEQYFGPGTRLTVT.

This clone came up once. V and J are TRBV7-9 and TRBJ1-4, with D unclear. Trimming took 3 bases from V and 0 from J, leaving 17 bases between them. The CDR3 consists of 18 residues. CDR1 is SEHNR, CDR2 FQNEAQ, per germline (reference sequence). The CDR3 DNA reads as TGTGCCAGCAGCTTCCCTAATGACTTCAGCGCAACTAATGAAAAACTGTTTTTT. It codes for CASSFPNDFSATNEKLFF.

The chain recombines TRBV11-2 with TRBJ1-2, with TRBD1 matching 11 bases. Trimming removed 1 base from V and 4 bases from J; junction bases left unmatched: 5. The V gene's germline CDR1 is SGHAT and CDR2 FQNNGV. The CDR3 consists of 16 residues. The CDR3: CASSLGSGTGGYGYTF. CDR3 coding DNA: TGTGCCAGCAGCTTAGGATCCGGGACAGGGGGCTATGGCTACACCTTC.

The chain carries TRBV5-1 and TRBJ2-1, with D possibly matching TRBD2 (6 bases). The CDR3 runs 15 residues. Per germline, CDR1 SGHRS and CDR2 YFSETQ. V shed 1 base and J shed 4 bases, with 12 bases lying between them. This CDR3 reads CASSLRDGRYNEQFF. CDR3 DNA sequence: TGCGCCAGCAGCTTGCGGGACGGGAGATACAATGAGCAGTTCTTC.

This chain uses TRBV29-1 with TRBJ1-4; 9 bases line up with TRBD1. CDR3 size: 14 residues. Germline V gene data show CDR1 as SQVTM and CDR2 as ANQGSEA. The junction had 8 bases not matched to a gene; V was cut back by 5 bases and J by 7 bases. The CDR3 DNA sequence: TGCAGCGTTATACCGGGACAGGGTTCTGAAAAACTGTTTTTT. This translates into CSVIPGQGSEKLFF.

This clone was detected only once. V gene TRBV3-1 (or the pseudogene TRBV3-2) combines with J gene TRBJ2-2; 11 nucleotides match TRBD1. The ends lost 4 bases at V and 4 bases at J; junction bases unmatched: 2. CDR1 and CDR2 from the germline V gene are LGHDT and YNNKEL (reference sequence). This CDR3 is built from 15 residues. CDR3 nucleotides: TGTGCCAGCAGCCCAGGGACAGGGGGCACCGGGGAGCTGTTTTTT. As protein: CASSPGTGGTGELFF.

This clone has just one count. The chain carries TRBV12-5 and TRBJ1-1, with 7 bases identical to TRBD1. This CDR3 has 16 residues. Germline-derived CDR1 and CDR2 are LGHNT and FRNRAP. V dropped 6 bases and J dropped 8; count of bases not matched to a gene: 18. The CDR3 spells CASGVTGQSRSTEAFF. The CDR3 DNA follows: TGTGCTAGTGGAGTAACGGGACAGAGCCGATCCACAGAAGCTTTCTTT. Based on the CDR3 plus reference TRBV12-5 and TRBJ1-1, the full variable domain is DARVTQTPRHKVTEMGQEVTMRCQPILGHNTVFWYRQTMMQGLELLAYFRNRAPLDDSGMPKDRFSAEMPDATLATLKIQPSEPRDSAVYFCASGVTGQSRSTEAFFGQGTRLTVV.

The rearrangement uses TRBV7-9 and TRBJ1-1, with D maybe TRBD1 (6 bases). Germline V gene sequence: CDR1 SEHNR, CDR2 FQNEAQ (reference sequence). Trimming stripped 4 bases from V and 7 bases from J, with 10 bases between. The CDR3 spans 12 residues. The CDR3 nucleotides are TGTGCCAGCAGCTGGACAGCAAATGAAGCTTTCTTT. It codes for CASSWTANEAFF.

This clone showed up just once. The genes are TRBV3-1 (or the pseudogene TRBV3-2) and TRBJ2-2, with D hard to call. Trimming took off 1 base at V and 4 bases at J, with 4 bases between the two ends. The CDR3 contains 13 residues. Germline V CDR1 and CDR2: LGHDT, YNNKEL (reference sequence). The CDR3 bases are TGTGCCAGCAGCCAAGGTCTCACCGGGGAGCTGTTTTTT. Protein product: CASSQGLTGELFF.

This sequence joins TRBV9 and TRBJ1-6, with D hard to call. This CDR3 has 14 amino acids. Trimming took 0 bases from V and 7 from J, leaving 8 bases between them. CDR1 is SGDLS, CDR2 YYNGEE, per germline. CDR3 protein: CASSVGQKNSPLHF. CDR3 sequence (DNA): TGTGCCAGCAGCGTAGGGCAGAAGAATTCACCCCTCCACTTT.

V usage is TRBV30 and J usage is TRBJ1-2; D remains ambiguous. CDR1 and CDR2 (germline): GTSNPN, SVGIG (reference sequence). V lost 0 bases, J lost 8 bases, and 22 bases lay in between. The CDR3 has 16 residues. The CDR3 sequence is CAWSVGPPGSGHGYTF. CDR3 coding DNA: TGTGCCTGGAGTGTAGGCCCTCCGGGGTCAGGTCACGGCTACACCTTC.

The chain carries TRBV18 and TRBJ1-5, with a tentative D call TRBD1 (6 bases). The CDR3 covers 13 residues. CDR1 is KGHSH, CDR2 LQKENI, per germline. V lost 5 bases, J lost 5 bases, and 10 bases lay in between. The CDR3 DNA reads TGTGCCAGCTCAGTTACAGGGTATCAGCCCCAGCATTTT. This gives the protein CASSVTGYQPQHF.

The chain joins TRBV7-9 to TRBJ2-1, with D hard to call. The CDR3 totals 13 residues. V lost 0 bases and J lost 4, with 4 bases in between. CDR1 and CDR2 (germline): SEHNR, FQNEAQ (reference sequence). For the CDR3, the DNA is TGTGCCAGCAGCTTAGCCAGTTACAATGAGCAGTTCTTC. As protein: CASSLASYNEQFF.

The chain joins TRBV29-1 to TRBJ1-2, with 10 nucleotides matching TRBD1. Trimming at V came to 6 bases and at J to 3 bases, leaving 1 base not matched to a gene. The germline V gene encodes CDR1 SQVTM and CDR2 ANQGSEA. The CDR3 length is 12 residues. CDR3: CSVGTGDYGYTF. In nucleotides, the CDR3 is TGCAGCGTGGGGACAGGGGACTATGGCTACACCTTC.

The chain carries TRBV9 and TRBJ2-3; TRBD2 matches at 7 bases. V was pared by 4 bases and J by 0 bases, with 8 bases of the junction left unmatched. The CDR3 runs 16 residues. Looked up from germline, CDR1 is SGDLS and CDR2 is YYNGEE. The CDR3 coding sequence is TGTGCCAGCAGCTTTGAGACTAGCACAAGCACAGATACGCAGTATTTT. This gives the protein CASSFETSTSTDTQYF.

This clone was detected once. V and J are TRBV7-9 and TRBJ2-7, with 9 bases matching TRBD2. The ends lost 5 bases at V and 2 bases at J; junction bases unmatched: 10. The CDR3 length is 16 residues. Germline values: CDR1 SEHNR, CDR2 FQNEAQ (reference sequence). CDR3 protein: CASSTNSGRIPYEQYF. The CDR3 nucleotides read TGTGCCAGCAGCACCAATAGCGGGAGAATCCCCTACGAGCAGTACTTC.

The chain links TRBV15 to TRBJ1-4; D is ambiguous. Between the trimmed V and J ends, which lost 0 bases and 7 bases, there was a span of 12 bases. This CDR3 has 15 amino acids. Per the germline V gene, CDR1 is LNHNV and CDR2 is YYDKDF (reference sequence). The CDR3 spells CATSRDRAGSEKLFF. CDR3 nucleotide sequence: TGTGCCACCAGCAGAGATAGGGCCGGGAGTGAAAAACTGTTTTTT.

The chain has TRBV9 and TRBJ2-5, with D possibly TRBD2 on 6 matching bases. Per germline, CDR1 SGDLS and CDR2 YYNGEE. The length of the CDR3 is 15 residues. The V end was cut by 5 bases, the J end by 2 bases, with 16 bases between. The CDR3 sequence: CASSLRDRGQETQYF. The DNA for the CDR3 is TGTGCCAGCAGTCTAAGGGATCGGGGGCAAGAGACCCAGTACTTC.

This chain uses TRBV5-6 with TRBJ1-6; a weak D match, TRBD1 (5 bases). Per the germline V gene, CDR1 is SGHDT and CDR2 is YYEEEE. Trimming stripped 2 bases from V and 3 bases from J, with 12 bases between. CDR3 length: 16 residues. The CDR3 sequence is CASSFEGEGYNSPLHF. Here the CDR3 DNA reads TGTGCCAGCAGCTTTGAAGGGGAAGGCTATAATTCACCCCTCCACTTT.

The V and J genes are TRBV5-4 and TRBJ2-1; D perhaps matches TRBD2 (6 bases). CDR1 and CDR2 (germline): SGHNT, YYREEE (reference sequence). This CDR3 is 14 amino acids long. Trimming took 0 bases from V and 7 from J, leaving 11 bases between them. CDR3 bases: TGTGCCAGCAGCTTGGAGGCGGGGAGGAATGAGCAGTTCTTC. This encodes CASSLEAGRNEQFF.

This clone was recorded only once. The rearrangement joins TRBV14 to TRBJ2-5; no firm D call. Germline V gene sequence: CDR1 SGHDN, CDR2 FVKESK. The V end was cut by 2 bases, the J end by 7 bases, with 5 bases between. There are 11 residues in the CDR3. CDR3 DNA: TGTGCCAGCAGCCAAACTGTGACCCAGTACTTC. It yields the protein CASSQTVTQYF. Variable domain in full (rest from reference TRBV14 and TRBJ2-5): EAGVTQFPSHSVIEKGQTVTLRCDPISGHDNLYWYRRVMGKEIKFLLHFVKESKQDESGMPNNRFLAERTGGTYSTLKVQPAELEDSGVYFCASSQTVTQYFGPGTRLLVL.

The V gene is TRBV15, the J gene TRBJ2-1, with TRBD1 matching over 7 bases. The V segment lost 6 bases and the J segment 8 bases; nucleotides outside the gene matches: 16. From germline, CDR1 is LNHNV and CDR2 YYDKDF (reference sequence). The CDR3 contains 16 residues. CDR3 loop: CATSPYLFEQGDEQFF. The CDR3 DNA sequence: TGTGCCACCAGTCCATACTTGTTTGAGCAGGGGGATGAGCAGTTCTTC.

The chain employs TRBV21-1 and TRBJ2-1; the table's D call, TRBD1, has no DNA check behind it. TRBV21-1 is assigned pseudogene status. CDR3 length: 18 amino acids. DNA of the CDR3: TGTGCCAGCAGCAAGATACCATACCGGGACAGGGCTAAGAATGAGCAGTTCTTC. It is translated as CASSKIPYRDRAKNEQFF.

The V gene is TRBV2, the J gene TRBJ2-5, with 9 bases that match TRBD2. Germline V gene data show CDR1 as SNHLY and CDR2 as FYNNEI. The CDR3 contains 15 residues. The ends lost 3 bases at V and 5 bases at J; junction bases unmatched: 7. This CDR3 is CASSDLRTSVETQYF. CDR3 in DNA: TGTGCCAGCAGTGATCTAAGGACTAGCGTGGAGACCCAGTACTTC.

The V and J genes are TRBV10-2 and TRBJ1-5, with TRBD1 matching over 9 bases. V lost 2 bases and J lost 3; bases outside the gene matches: 5. This CDR3 comprises 16 residues. CDR1 and CDR2 from the germline V gene are WSHSY and SAAADI. DNA of the CDR3: TGCGCCAGCAGTGAGAGGACAGGGGTAAACAATCAGCCCCAGCATTTT. Translating gives CASSERTGVNNQPQHF.

The rearrangement links TRBV14 to TRBJ1-6, with unresolved D. In germline, CDR1 is SGHDN, CDR2 FVKESK. V was trimmed by 2 bases and J by 6 bases, leaving 8 bases between them. The CDR3 has 14 amino acids. As DNA, the CDR3 is TGTGCCAGCAGCCAATACGGGTTTAATTCACCCCTCCACTTT. This codes for CASSQYGFNSPLHF. Full variable domain (outside the CDR3, taken from reference TRBV14 and TRBJ1-6): EAGVTQFPSHSVIEKGQTVTLRCDPISGHDNLYWYRRVMGKEIKFLLHFVKESKQDESGMPNNRFLAERTGGTYSTLKVQPAELEDSGVYFCASSQYGFNSPLHFGNGTRLTVT.

This sequence joins TRBV6-6 and TRBJ2-1; 10 bases fit TRBD1. The CDR3 consists of 14 residues. V shed 5 bases, J shed 7 bases, and the junction held 5 bases outside the gene matches. CDR1 is MNHNY, CDR2 SVGAGI, per germline (reference sequence). The chain's CDR3 is CASSLWTGGNEQFF. For the CDR3, the DNA is TGTGCCAGCAGTCTATGGACAGGGGGGAATGAGCAGTTCTTC.